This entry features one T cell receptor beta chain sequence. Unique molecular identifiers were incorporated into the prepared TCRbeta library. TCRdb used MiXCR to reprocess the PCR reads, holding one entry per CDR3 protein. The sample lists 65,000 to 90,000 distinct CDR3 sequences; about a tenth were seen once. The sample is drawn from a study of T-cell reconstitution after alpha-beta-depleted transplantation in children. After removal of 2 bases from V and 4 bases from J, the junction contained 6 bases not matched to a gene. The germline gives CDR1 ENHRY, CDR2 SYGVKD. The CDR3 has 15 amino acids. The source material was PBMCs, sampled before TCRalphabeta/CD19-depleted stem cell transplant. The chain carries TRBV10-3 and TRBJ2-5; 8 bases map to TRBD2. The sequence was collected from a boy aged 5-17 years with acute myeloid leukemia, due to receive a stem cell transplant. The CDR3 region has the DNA TGTGCCATCAGTGAGGCCTACGGGGGGGCAGAGACCCAGTACTTC. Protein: CAISEAYGGAETQYF.